Listed below are T cell receptor beta chains from one sample, sequenced in a study of T cell responses to AZD1222 COVID-19 vaccine. This table comes from immunoSEQ multiplex PCR, and its TCRdb copy is limited to in-frame clones, with some not included. The table has 200,000 or so clones, approximately 90% seen once; the top ten hold more than 0.75%. Sequenced material: peripheral blood, taken on day 0 of AZD1222 vaccination. Receptors were obtained from an adult in good health. Each CDR3 is given with its conserved first and last residue. A D gene is named only where the DNA matches it firmly. Rows may omit the clone size; those that give it use once, few, many or a size class.

cdr3_nt cdr3_aa j_call v_call d_call clone_size
TGTGCCAGCTCAGTACTACAGGGACAGACCCCGGGAAGTGGCTACACCTTC CASSVLQGQTPGSGYTF TRBJ1-2 TRBV18 TRBD1 NA
TGTGCCAGCAGCTTAATGGCGGGCGGGACCAACCAGCCCCAGCATTTT CASSLMAGGTNQPQHF TRBJ1-5 TRBV7-6 NA NA
TGTGCCAGCAGGGATGGATCCCTTCCGGGGGCTTTCTTT CASRDGSLPGAFF TRBJ1-1 TRBV2 NA NA
TGTGCCAGCAGCGGAAAGGGGATCCCTGGAAACACCATATATTTT CASSGKGIPGNTIYF TRBJ1-3 TRBV5-5 NA NA
TGTGCCACCAGTGACCCGGGACACGAAACCTACGAGCAGTACTTC CATSDPGHETYEQYF TRBJ2-7 TRBV24-1 NA NA
TGCAGCGTAGTGACAGACCAAGAGACCCAGTACTTC CSVVTDQETQYF TRBJ2-5 TRBV29-1 NA NA
TGCGCCAGCAGTGAGTCTGGGGGGGCTGAGCAGTACTTC CASSESGGAEQYF TRBJ2-7 TRBV10-1 NA NA
TGTGCCAGCAGCCCTGCCGTGGCCAATTCACCCCTCCACTTT CASSPAVANSPLHF TRBJ1-6 TRBV21-1 NA NA
TGTGCCAGCAGTTACTCAGGACTAGCGGGAGTCTACAATGAGCAGTTCTTC CASSYSGLAGVYNEQFF TRBJ2-1 TRBV2 TRBD2 NA
TGTGCCAGTAACTTGGGAAGTGGCTACACCTTC CASNLGSGYTF TRBJ1-2 TRBV19 NA NA
TGTGCCACCAGCAGAGTCCGGGACAGAATTAATGAGCAGTTCTTC CATSRVRDRINEQFF TRBJ2-1 TRBV15 TRBD1 NA
TGCAGCGTTGGGGAGGACAGGAACGGCTACACCTTC CSVGEDRNGYTF TRBJ1-2 TRBV29-1 TRBD1 once
TGCGCCAGCACCGAAAGACTAGCCGAATACAATGAGCAGTTCTTC CASTERLAEYNEQFF TRBJ2-1 TRBV23-1 TRBD2 NA
TGCGCCAGCAGCTCTCAGGGATTCAATGAGCAGTTCTTC CASSSQGFNEQFF TRBJ2-1 TRBV5-1 NA NA
TGTGCCAGCAGCCAAAAAGAGAATCAGCCCCAGCATTTT CASSQKENQPQHF TRBJ1-5 TRBV3-1/TRBV3-2 NA NA
TGTGCCAGCAGCTTGGCCGGGATGGAGCAGTACTTC CASSLAGMEQYF TRBJ2-7 TRBV7-6 NA NA
TGTGCCAGTAGTATAGTCACAGGGTGGAGAGATACGCAGTATTTT CASSIVTGWRDTQYF TRBJ2-3 TRBV19 NA few
TGTGCCAGCAGGGAAACGACCGGGCGGGATGCAGTCAGTAACTATGGCTACACCTTC CASRETTGRDAVSNYGYTF TRBJ1-2 TRBV7-9 NA NA
TGTGCCAGCAGTTACCACGGGGGGTTCTATGGCTACACCTTC CASSYHGGFYGYTF TRBJ1-2 TRBV6-2/TRBV6-3 NA NA
TGTGCCAGCAGCCAACCCCCTCGGGGTCCTAGCACAGATACGCAGTATTTT CASSQPPRGPSTDTQYF TRBJ2-3 TRBV3-1/TRBV3-2 NA NA
TGCGCCAGCAGCCCGTCAGGGGCAGATACGCAGTATTTT CASSPSGADTQYF TRBJ2-3 TRBV4-1 NA NA
TGTGCCAGCAGGACCGAGGATTCACCCCTCCACTTT CASRTEDSPLHF TRBJ1-6 TRBV9 NA NA
TGTGCCAGCAGCTTCCTCGTTAGCGGGGCCACAGATACGCAGTATTTT CASSFLVSGATDTQYF TRBJ2-3 TRBV5-4 TRBD2 NA
TGTGCCAGCAGTTTTCAGGAGGCCTACGAGCAGTACTTC CASSFQEAYEQYF TRBJ2-7 TRBV12-3/TRBV12-4 NA NA
TGTGCCAGCAGTTGGGCCGAAACTGCTAACTATGGCTACACCTTC CASSWAETANYGYTF TRBJ1-2 TRBV6-6 NA NA